Each of the 3 T cell receptor beta chains below was sequenced from the same sample in a study of identical twins. MiXCR was run by TCRdb on the 5' RACE reads, yielding one entry per CDR3 protein. The data contain about 450,000 distinct CDR3 sequences, approximately 18% of them singletons. Input material: naive T cells sorted from blood. Receptor source: a man in his forties or fifties in good health.

This chain links TRBV19 with TRBJ2-3, with 8 bases lining up with TRBD2. This CDR3 spans 16 amino acids. Trimming took 4 bases from V and 0 from J; bases not matched to a gene: 6. CDR1 LNHDA and CDR2 SQIVND come from the germline V gene (reference sequence). The CDR3 sequence: CASSNTAGASTDTQYF. CDR3 bases: TGTGCCAGTAGTAACACAGCGGGAGCCAGCACAGATACGCAGTATTTT.

Only a few counts were recorded for this clonotype. The chain links TRBV20-1 to TRBJ1-5; tentatively, D is TRBD1 (6 bases). The CDR3 extends over 14 amino acids. CDR1 and CDR2 (germline): DFQATT, SNEGSKA (reference sequence). The V and J ends lost 0 bases and 9 bases respectively, with 15 bases between them. The CDR3 sequence is CSARDGGLNTPQHF. The CDR3 DNA follows: TGCAGTGCTAGAGATGGGGGCCTCAATACGCCCCAGCATTTT.

This chain links TRBV29-1 with TRBJ1-5, with 8 bases fitting TRBD1. CDR1 is SQVTM and CDR2 is ANQGSEA in the germline V gene. The V gene end was trimmed by 6 bases and the J gene end by 2 bases; junction bases not matched to a gene: 3. This CDR3 comprises 13 residues. CDR3 residues: CSVKDRGNQPQHF. CDR3 bases: TGCAGCGTGAAGGACAGGGGCAATCAGCCCCAGCATTTT.